The subject of this entry is one T cell receptor beta chain. Trimming left V 3 bases short and J 1 base short, with 7 bases between. Germline loops: CDR1 SGHVS, CDR2 FQNEAQ. The CDR3 is 14 amino acids. Only in-frame clones appear in the TCRdb table, and some are missing; sequencing was by immunoSEQ multiplex PCR. The sample holds roughly 250,000 clones, 75% to 90% seen once. This record belongs to a study of blood T cell repertoires in COVID-19. Specimen: PBMCs or T cells enriched from blood (not recorded which). The chain joins TRBV7-8 to TRBJ2-1; weak D call: TRBD2 (5 bases). The TCR was taken from a woman aged 40-49 years who had been exposed to COVID-19. CDR3 sequence reads: CASSLRESYNEQFF. The CDR3 nucleotides read TGTGCCAGCAGCTTGAGGGAGTCCTACAATGAGCAGTTCTTC.